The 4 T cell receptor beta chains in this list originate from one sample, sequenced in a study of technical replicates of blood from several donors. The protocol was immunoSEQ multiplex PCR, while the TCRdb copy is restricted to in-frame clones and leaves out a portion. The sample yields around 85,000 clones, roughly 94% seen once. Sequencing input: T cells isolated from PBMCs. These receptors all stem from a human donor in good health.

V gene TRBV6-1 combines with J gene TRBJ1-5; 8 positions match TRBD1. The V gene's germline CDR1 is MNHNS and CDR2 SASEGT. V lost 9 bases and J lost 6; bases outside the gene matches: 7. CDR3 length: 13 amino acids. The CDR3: CASGQGRGQPQHF. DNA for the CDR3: TGTGCCAGTGGACAGGGAAGAGGTCAGCCCCAGCATTTT.

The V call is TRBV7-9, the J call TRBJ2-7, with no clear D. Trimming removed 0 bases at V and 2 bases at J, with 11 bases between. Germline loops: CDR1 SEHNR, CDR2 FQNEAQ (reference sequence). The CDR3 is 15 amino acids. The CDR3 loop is CASSLAPSSTYEQYF. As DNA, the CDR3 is TGTGCCAGCAGCTTAGCCCCGAGCTCTACCTACGAGCAGTACTTC.

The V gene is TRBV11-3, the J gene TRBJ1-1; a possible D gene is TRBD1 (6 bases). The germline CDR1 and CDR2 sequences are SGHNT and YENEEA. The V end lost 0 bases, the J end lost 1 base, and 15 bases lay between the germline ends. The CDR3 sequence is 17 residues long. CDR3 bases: TGTGCCAGCAGCTTAGATCTAATAGGGGACAAGAACACTGAAGCTTTCTTT. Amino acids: CASSLDLIGDKNTEAFF.

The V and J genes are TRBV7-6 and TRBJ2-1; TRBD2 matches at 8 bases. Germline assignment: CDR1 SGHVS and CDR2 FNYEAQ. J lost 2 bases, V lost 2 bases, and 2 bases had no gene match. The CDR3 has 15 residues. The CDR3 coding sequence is TGTGCCAGCAGCTTAACTAGCGGCACCTACAATGAGCAGTTCTTC. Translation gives CASSLTSGTYNEQFF.